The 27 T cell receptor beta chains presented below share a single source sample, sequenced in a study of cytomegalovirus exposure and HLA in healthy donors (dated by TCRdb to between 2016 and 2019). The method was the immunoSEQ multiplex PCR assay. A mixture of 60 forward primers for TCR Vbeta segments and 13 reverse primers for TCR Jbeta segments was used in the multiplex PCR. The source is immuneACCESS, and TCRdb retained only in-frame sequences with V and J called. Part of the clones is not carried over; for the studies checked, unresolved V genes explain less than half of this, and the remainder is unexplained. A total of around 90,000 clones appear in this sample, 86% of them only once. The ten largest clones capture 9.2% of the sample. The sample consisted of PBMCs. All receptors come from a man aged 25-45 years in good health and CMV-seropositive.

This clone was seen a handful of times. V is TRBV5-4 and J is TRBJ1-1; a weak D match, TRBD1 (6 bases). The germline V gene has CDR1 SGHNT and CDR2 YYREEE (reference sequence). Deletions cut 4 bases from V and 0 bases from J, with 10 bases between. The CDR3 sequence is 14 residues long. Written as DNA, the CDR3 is TGTGCCAGCAGCCCGCAGGGGATGAACACTGAAGCTTTCTTT. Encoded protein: CASSPQGMNTEAFF.

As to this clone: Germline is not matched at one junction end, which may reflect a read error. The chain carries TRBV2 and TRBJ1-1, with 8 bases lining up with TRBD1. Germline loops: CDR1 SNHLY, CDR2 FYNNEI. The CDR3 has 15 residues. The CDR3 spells CASSLRTGWITEDFF. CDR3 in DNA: TGTGCCAGCAGCCTCAGGACAGGGTGGATCACTGAAGATTTCTTT.

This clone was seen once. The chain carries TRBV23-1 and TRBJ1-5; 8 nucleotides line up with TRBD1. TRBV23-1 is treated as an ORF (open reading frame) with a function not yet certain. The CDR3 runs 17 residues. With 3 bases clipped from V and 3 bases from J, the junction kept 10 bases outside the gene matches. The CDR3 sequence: CASSHLLTGVVNQPQHF. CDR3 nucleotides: TGCGCCAGCAGTCATCTTCTGACAGGGGTGGTCAATCAGCCCCAGCATTTT.

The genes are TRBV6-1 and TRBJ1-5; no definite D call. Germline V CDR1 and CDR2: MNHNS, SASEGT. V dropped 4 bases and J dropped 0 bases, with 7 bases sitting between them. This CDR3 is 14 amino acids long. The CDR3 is CASSVGYSNQPQHF. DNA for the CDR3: TGTGCCAGCAGTGTCGGTTATAGCAATCAGCCCCAGCATTTT.

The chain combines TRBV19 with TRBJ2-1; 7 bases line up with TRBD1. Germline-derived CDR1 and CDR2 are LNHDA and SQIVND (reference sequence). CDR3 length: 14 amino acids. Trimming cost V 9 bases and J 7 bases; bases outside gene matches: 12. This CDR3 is CASRPWTGANEQFF. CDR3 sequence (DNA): TGTGCCAGCCGACCATGGACAGGTGCGAATGAGCAGTTCTTC.

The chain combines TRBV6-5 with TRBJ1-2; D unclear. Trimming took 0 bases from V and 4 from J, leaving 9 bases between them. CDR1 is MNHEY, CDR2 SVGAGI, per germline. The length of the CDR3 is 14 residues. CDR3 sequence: CASSYSIGSYGYTF. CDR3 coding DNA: TGTGCCAGCAGTTACTCGATAGGGAGCTATGGCTACACCTTC.

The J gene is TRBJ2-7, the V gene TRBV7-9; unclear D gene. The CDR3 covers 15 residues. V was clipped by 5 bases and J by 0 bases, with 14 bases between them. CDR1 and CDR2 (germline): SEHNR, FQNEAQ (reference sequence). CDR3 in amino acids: CASSPPPPSSYEQYF. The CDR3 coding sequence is TGTGCCAGCAGCCCACCTCCCCCGAGCTCCTACGAGCAGTACTTC.

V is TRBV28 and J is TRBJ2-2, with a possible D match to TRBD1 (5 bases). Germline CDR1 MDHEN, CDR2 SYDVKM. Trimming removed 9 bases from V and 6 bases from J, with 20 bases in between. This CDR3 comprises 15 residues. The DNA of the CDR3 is TGTGCCAGTTCTGGGCAGGGAAGAAGGGCCGGGGAGCTGTTTTTT. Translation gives CASSGQGRRAGELFF.

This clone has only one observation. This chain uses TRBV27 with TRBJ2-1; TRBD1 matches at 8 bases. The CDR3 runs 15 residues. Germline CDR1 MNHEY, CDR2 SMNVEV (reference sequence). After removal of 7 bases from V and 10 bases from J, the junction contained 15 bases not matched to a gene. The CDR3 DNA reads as TGTGCCAGCACTTTCTCAGCAGGGGGCACGGGAGAGCAGTTCTTC. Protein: CASTFSAGGTGEQFF.

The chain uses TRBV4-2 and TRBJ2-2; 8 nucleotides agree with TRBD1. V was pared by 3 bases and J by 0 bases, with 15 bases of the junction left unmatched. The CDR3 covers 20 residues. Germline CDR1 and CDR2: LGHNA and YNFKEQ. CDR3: CASSHLGTGDRPSNTGELFF. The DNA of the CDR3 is TGTGCCAGCAGCCACCTCGGGACAGGCGACCGTCCTTCGAACACCGGGGAGCTGTTTTTT.

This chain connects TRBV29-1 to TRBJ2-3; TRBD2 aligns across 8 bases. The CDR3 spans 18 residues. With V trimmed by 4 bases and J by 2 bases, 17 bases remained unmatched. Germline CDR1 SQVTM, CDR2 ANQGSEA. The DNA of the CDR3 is TGCAGCGTTGTGGACTCAGGACTAGCCCTCCATTACACAGATACGCAGTATTTT. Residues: CSVVDSGLALHYTDTQYF.

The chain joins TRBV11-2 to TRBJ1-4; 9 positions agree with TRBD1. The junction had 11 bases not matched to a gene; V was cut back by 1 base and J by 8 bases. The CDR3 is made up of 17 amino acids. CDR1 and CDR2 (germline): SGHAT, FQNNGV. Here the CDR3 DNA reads TGTGCCAGCAGCTTAGTCCCAGGCGACAGGGGGTGGGAAAAACTGTTTTTT. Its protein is CASSLVPGDRGWEKLFF.

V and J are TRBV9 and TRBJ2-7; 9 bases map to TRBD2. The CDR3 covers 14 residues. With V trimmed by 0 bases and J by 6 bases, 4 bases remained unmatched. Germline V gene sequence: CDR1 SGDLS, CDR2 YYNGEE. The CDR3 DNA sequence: TGTGCCAGCAGCGTAGGTAGCGGGAGTGGCGAGCAGTACTTC. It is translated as CASSVGSGSGEQYF.

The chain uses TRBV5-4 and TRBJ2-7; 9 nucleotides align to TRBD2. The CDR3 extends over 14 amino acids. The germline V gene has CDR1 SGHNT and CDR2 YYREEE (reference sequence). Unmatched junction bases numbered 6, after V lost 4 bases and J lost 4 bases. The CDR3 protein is CASSHPSGIYEQYF. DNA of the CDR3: TGTGCCAGCAGCCACCCTAGCGGGATATACGAGCAGTACTTC.

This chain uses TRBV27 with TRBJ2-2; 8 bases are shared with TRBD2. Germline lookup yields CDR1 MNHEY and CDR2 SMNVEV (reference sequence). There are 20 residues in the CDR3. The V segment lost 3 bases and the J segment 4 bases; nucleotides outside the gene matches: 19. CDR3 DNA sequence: TGTGCCAGCAGTTTGACCCGGATCCCCTCAAGCGGGAGTTTCACCGGGGAGCTGTTTTTT. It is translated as CASSLTRIPSSGSFTGELFF.

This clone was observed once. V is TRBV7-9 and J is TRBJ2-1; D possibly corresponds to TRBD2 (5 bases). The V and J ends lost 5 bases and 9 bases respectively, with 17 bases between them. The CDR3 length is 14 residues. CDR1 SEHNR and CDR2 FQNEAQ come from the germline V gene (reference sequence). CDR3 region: CASSIYTSFGEQFF. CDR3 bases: TGTGCCAGCAGCATATACACTAGTTTCGGTGAGCAGTTCTTC.

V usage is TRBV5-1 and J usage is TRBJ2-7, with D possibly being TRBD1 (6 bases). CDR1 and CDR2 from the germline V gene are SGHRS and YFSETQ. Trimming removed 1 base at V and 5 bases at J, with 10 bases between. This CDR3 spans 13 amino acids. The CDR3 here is CASSLPQGNEQYF. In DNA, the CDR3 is TGCGCCAGCAGCTTGCCCCAGGGGAACGAGCAGTACTTC.

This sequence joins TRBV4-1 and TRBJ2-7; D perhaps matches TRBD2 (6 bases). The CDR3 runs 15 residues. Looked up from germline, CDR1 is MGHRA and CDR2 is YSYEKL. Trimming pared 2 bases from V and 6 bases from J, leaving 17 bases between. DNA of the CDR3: TGCGCCAGCAGCCAATACCCTGGAGGGCCTGGCGAGCAGTACTTC. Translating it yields CASSQYPGGPGEQYF.

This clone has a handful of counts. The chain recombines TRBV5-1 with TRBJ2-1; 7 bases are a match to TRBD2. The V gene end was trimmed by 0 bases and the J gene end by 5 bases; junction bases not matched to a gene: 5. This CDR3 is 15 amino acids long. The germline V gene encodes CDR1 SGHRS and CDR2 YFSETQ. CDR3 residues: CASSLGASGNNEQFF. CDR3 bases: TGCGCCAGCAGCTTGGGGGCTAGCGGTAACAATGAGCAGTTCTTC.

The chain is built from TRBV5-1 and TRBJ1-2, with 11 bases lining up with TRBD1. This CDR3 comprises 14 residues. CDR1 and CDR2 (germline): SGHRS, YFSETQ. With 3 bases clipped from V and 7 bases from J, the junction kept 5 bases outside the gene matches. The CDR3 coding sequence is TGCGCCAGCAGCTCAGGACAGGGGGCTGGTGGCTACACCTTC. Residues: CASSSGQGAGGYTF.

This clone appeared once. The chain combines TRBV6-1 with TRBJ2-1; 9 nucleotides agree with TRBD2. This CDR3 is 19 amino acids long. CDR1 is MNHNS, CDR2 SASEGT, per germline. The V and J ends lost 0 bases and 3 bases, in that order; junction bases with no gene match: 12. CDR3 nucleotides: TGTGCCAGCAGTGAAGCGGCCTTTGCGGGAGGGCCGGACTACAATGAGCAGTTCTTC. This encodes CASSEAAFAGGPDYNEQFF.

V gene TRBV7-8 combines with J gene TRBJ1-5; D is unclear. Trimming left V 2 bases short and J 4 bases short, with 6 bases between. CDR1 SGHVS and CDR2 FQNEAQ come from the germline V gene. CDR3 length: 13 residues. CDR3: CASSLSVNQPQHF. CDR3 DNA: TGTGCCAGCAGCTTATCGGTGAATCAGCCCCAGCATTTT.

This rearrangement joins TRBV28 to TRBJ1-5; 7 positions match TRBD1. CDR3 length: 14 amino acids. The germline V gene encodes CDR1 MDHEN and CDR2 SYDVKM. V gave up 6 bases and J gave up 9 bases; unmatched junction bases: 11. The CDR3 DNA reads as TGTGCCAGCAGCCCGGGACAGACATTCTTGCCCCAGCATTTT. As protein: CASSPGQTFLPQHF.

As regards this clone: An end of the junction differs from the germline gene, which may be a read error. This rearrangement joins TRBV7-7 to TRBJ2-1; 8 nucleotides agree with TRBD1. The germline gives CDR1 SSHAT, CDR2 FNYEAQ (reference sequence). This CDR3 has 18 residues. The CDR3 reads CASSLVLPGQGAHNEQFF. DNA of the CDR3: TGTGCTAGCAGCTTAGTTCTCCCCGGGCAGGGGGCCCACAATGAGCAGTTCTTC. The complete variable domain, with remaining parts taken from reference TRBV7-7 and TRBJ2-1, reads GAGVSQSPRYKVTKRGQDVTLRCDPISSHATLYWYQQALGQGPEFLTYFNYEAQPDKSGLPSDRFSAERPEGSISTLTIQRTEQRDSAMYRCASSLVLPGQGAHNEQFFGPGTRLTVL.

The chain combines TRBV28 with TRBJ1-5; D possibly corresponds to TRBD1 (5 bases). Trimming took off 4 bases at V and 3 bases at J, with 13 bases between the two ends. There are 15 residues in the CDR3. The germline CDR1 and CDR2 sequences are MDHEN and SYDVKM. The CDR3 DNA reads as TGTGCCAGCAGTTCCCCCGGGGGGTCCAATCAGCCCCAGCATTTT. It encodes CASSSPGGSNQPQHF.

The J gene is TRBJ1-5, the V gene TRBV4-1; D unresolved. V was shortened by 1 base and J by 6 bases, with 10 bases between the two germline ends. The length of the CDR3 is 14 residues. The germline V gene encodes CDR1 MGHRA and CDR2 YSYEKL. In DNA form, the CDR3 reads TGCGCCAGCAGCCAAGGTCCCGTCGGTCAGCCCCAGCATTTT. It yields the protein CASSQGPVGQPQHF.

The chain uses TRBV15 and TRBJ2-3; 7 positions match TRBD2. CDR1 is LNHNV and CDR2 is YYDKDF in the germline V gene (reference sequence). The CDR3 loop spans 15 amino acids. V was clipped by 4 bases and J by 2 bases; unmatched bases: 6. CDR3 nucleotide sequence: TGTGCCACCAGCACTACTCGGGAGGTCACAGATACGCAGTATTTT. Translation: CATSTTREVTDTQYF. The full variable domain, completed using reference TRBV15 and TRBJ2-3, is DAMVIQNPRYQVTQFGKPVTLSCSQTLNHNVMYWYQQKSSQAPKLLFHYYDKDFNNEADTPDNFQSRRPNTSFCFLDIRSPGLGDTAMYLCATSTTREVTDTQYFGPGTRLTVL.